One sample yielded the 15 T cell receptor beta chains listed below, sequenced in a study of blood T cell repertoires in COVID-19. TCRdb's table, derived via immunoSEQ multiplex PCR, lists solely in-frame clones and lacks some. This table holds 150,000 to 200,000 clones, nearly 80% found once. Sequencing was performed on PBMCs or T cells enriched from blood (not recorded which). The receptors derive from a man in his fifties or sixties who had been exposed to COVID-19.

V usage is TRBV19 and J usage is TRBJ1-1, with D uncertain. The CDR3 has 12 residues. CDR1 is LNHDA, CDR2 SQIVND, per germline (reference sequence). Trimming cost V 7 bases and J 4 bases, with 10 bases left between them. The CDR3 DNA sequence: TGTGCCAGTAAGAGGGAATTCACTGAAGCTTTCTTT. Translating gives CASKREFTEAFF.

The chain employs TRBV10-3 and TRBJ1-1; tentative D call: TRBD1 (6 bases). The CDR3 is made up of 13 amino acids. Germline CDR1 is ENHRY and CDR2 is SYGVKD. V was cut by 8 bases and J by 0 bases, with 10 bases left in between. The CDR3 DNA reads TGTGCCATCGCGAGACAGGTGAACACTGAAGCTTTCTTT. As protein: CAIARQVNTEAFF.

CDR3 in DNA: TGCGCCAGCACGAGGATTAGCGGGAGATTGGAGACCCAGTACTTC. As protein: CASTRISGRLETQYF. The chain couples TRBV10-1 to TRBJ2-5; 9 bases align to TRBD2. With 7 bases clipped from V and 5 bases from J, the junction kept 11 bases outside the gene matches. The CDR3 is 15 residues long. In germline, CDR1 is WNHNN, CDR2 SYGVQD (reference sequence).

This clone has more than one count but fewer than ten. The rearrangement links TRBV19 to TRBJ1-2; D may be TRBD1 (5 bases). CDR3 size: 14 residues. CDR1 is LNHDA and CDR2 is SQIVND in the germline V gene (reference sequence). Between the trimmed V and J ends, which lost 5 bases and 2 bases, there was a span of 12 bases. The CDR3 region has the DNA TGTGCCAGTAGTGTTAGGGGCCGGAACTATGGCTACACCTTC. Translation: CASSVRGRNYGYTF.

The chain combines TRBV7-3 with TRBJ1-6, with D unresolved. Germline V lookup: CDR1 SGHTA, CDR2 FQGTGA. The V end was cut by 5 bases, the J end by 6 bases, with 14 bases between. This CDR3 spans 15 amino acids. The DNA of the CDR3 is TGTGCCAGCAGCCTCGACGGGGTAACTAATTCACCCCTCCACTTT. Its translation is CASSLDGVTNSPLHF.

The chain employs TRBV18 and TRBJ1-2; D is unclear. Germline lookup yields CDR1 KGHSH and CDR2 LQKENI. This CDR3 region has 14 residues. With 6 bases removed from V and 4 bases from J, the gap between germline ends came to 15 bases. The CDR3 region has the DNA TGTGCCAGCTCCCCCGTCGCGGAAGCCTATGGCTACACCTTC. It specifies CASSPVAEAYGYTF.

J is TRBJ1-2 and V is TRBV5-6; 8 bases fit TRBD1. The germline V gene encodes CDR1 SGHDT and CDR2 YYEEEE. With 2 bases clipped from V and 8 bases from J, the junction kept 11 bases outside the gene matches. The CDR3 has 15 residues. This CDR3 is CASSLGDRPMLGYTF. The CDR3 DNA follows: TGTGCCAGCAGCTTAGGGGACAGGCCTATGTTGGGCTACACCTTC.

The chain employs TRBV29-1 and TRBJ2-1, with D possibly being TRBD1 (6 bases). V was cut by 6 bases and J by 8 bases, with 11 bases left in between. The CDR3 totals 11 residues. Germline CDR1 is SQVTM and CDR2 is ANQGSEA. Here the CDR3 reads CSVWTVDEQFF. The CDR3 DNA reads as TGCAGCGTGTGGACAGTCGATGAGCAGTTCTTC.

This chain connects TRBV4-3 to TRBJ2-7; a weak D match, TRBD2 (7 bases). Germline assignment: CDR1 LGHNA and CDR2 YSLEER. The CDR3 runs 15 residues. Trimming took 0 bases from V and 9 from J, leaving 18 bases between them. The CDR3 DNA reads as TGCGCCAGCAGCCAAGATCGAGCGGGGAGAGGGGGGCAGTACTTC. This codes for CASSQDRAGRGGQYF.

This chain uses TRBV4-2 with TRBJ1-5, with D tentatively TRBD1 (6 bases). CDR1 and CDR2 (germline): LGHNA, YNFKEQ. The CDR3 is 15 residues long. Trimming removed 0 bases at V and 2 bases at J, with 8 bases between. The CDR3 DNA reads TGTGCCAGCAGCCAAGAAGCAGGGGGCAATCAGCCCCAGCATTTT. Translated: CASSQEAGGNQPQHF.

The V call is TRBV5-1, the J call TRBJ2-7; maybe TRBD1 (6 bases). Between the trimmed V and J ends, which lost 1 base and 5 bases, there was a span of 10 bases. CDR1 and CDR2 from the germline V gene are SGHRS and YFSETQ. This CDR3 is built from 13 residues. The CDR3 DNA reads as TGCGCCAGCAGCTTGAACAGGGTAGACGAGCAGTACTTC. This translates into CASSLNRVDEQYF.

This clone was counted between two and nine times. The rearrangement joins TRBV3-1 (or the pseudogene TRBV3-2) to TRBJ1-4; the match to TRBD1 covers 12 bases. The V gene end was trimmed by 3 bases and the J gene end by 7 bases; junction bases not matched to a gene: 6. This CDR3 has 16 residues. Germline lookup yields CDR1 LGHDT and CDR2 YNNKEL (reference sequence). The CDR3 nucleotides are TGTGCCAGCAGCCAGCTCGGGACAGGGGGCAGTGAAAAACTGTTTTTT. Encoded protein: CASSQLGTGGSEKLFF.

V gene TRBV28 combines with J gene TRBJ1-4; D is perhaps TRBD1 (6 bases). The CDR3 contains 14 residues. V was pared by 2 bases and J by 7 bases, with 11 bases between. Germline CDR1 is MDHEN and CDR2 is SYDVKM. The CDR3 DNA reads TGTGCCAGCAGTTTACCCCGACAGGTTGAAAAACTGTTTTTT. This encodes CASSLPRQVEKLFF.

Only one count was recorded for this clone. The chain employs TRBV18 and TRBJ2-3; D is uncertain. Trimming cost V 3 bases and J 6 bases, with 16 bases left between them. CDR3 size: 15 residues. Germline V gene sequence: CDR1 KGHSH, CDR2 LQKENI. DNA for the CDR3: TGTGCCAGCTCACCGGAGATCATTTTTGCGGATACGCAGTATTTT. Its translation: CASSPEIIFADTQYF.

This chain joins TRBV25-1 and TRBJ1-5, with D uncertain. Germline assignment: CDR1 MGHDK and CDR2 SYGVNS. This CDR3 spans 12 amino acids. Trimming shortened V by 6 bases and J by 6 bases, and 9 bases separated the two germline ends. The CDR3, as DNA: TGTGCCAGCAGAGAAGGCGGTCAGCCCCAGCATTTT. The encoded protein is CASREGGQPQHF.